This T cell receptor beta chain is drawn from a study of post-analysis software for immune sequencing data. General study findings and limits: With TRBV5-6, TRBV5-1 and TRBV20-1 included, 4 or 5 TRBV segments were more frequent in patients than in controls. Samples prepared in the same batch strongly co-clustered by F measure. When compared against controls, multiple sclerosis patients showed significantly lower normalized Chao1 diversity.

CDR1 is SQVTM, CDR2 ANQGSEA, per germline. The CDR3 runs to 15 residues. V was clipped by 1 base and J by 9 bases; unmatched bases: 14. To note about this clonotype: Its target is not known.

The TCR beta cDNA libraries contained unique molecular identifiers. TCRdb processed the PCR reads anew with MiXCR; each CDR3 protein has one entry. The table records approximately 400,000 distinct CDR3 sequences, approximately 33% of them present only once. This chain joins TRBV29-1 and TRBJ2-7, with 8 bases identical to TRBD1. The source is a girl under 18 with multiple sclerosis. The sequenced material came from blood. The CDR3 reads CSVEGDATGVRGQYF. The CDR3 nucleotides are TGCAGCGTTGAAGGGGATGCGACAGGGGTTAGAGGGCAGTACTTC.